Presented here are 25 T cell receptor beta chains from one specimen sequenced in a study of molecular identifiers for immune sequencing clone quantification. TCRdb used MiXCR to reprocess the PCR reads, holding one entry per CDR3 protein. Seen here are some 65,000 distinct CDR3 sequences, 15% to 20% observed once, and the top ten hold about 1.4%. Material for sequencing was naive CD8+ T cells from blood, with Jurkat cell RNA spiked in. Subset specified: FACS-sorted CD8+CD4-CCR7+CD45RA+ naive T cells. The source is a human donor in good health. Some libraries in this study had Jurkat cell RNA spiked in.

Ten or more counts support this clonotype. V is TRBV3-1 and J is TRBJ2-3, with a tentative D call TRBD2 (5 bases). CDR3 size: 14 residues. Germline lookup yields CDR1 LGHDT and CDR2 YNNKEL (reference sequence). Trimming cost V 1 base and J 6 bases, with 11 bases left between them. The CDR3 region is CASSQGWGADTQYF. The DNA for the CDR3 is TGTGCCAGCAGCCAAGGCTGGGGAGCTGATACGCAGTATTTT.

This clonotype has ten or more counts. This rearrangement joins TRBV18 to TRBJ2-7; 9 nucleotides align to TRBD2. J gave up 4 bases and V 3 bases, and 13 bases lay outside the gene matches. CDR1 and CDR2 from the germline V gene are KGHSH and LQKENI. The CDR3 contains 17 residues. For the CDR3, the DNA is TGTGCCAGCTCACCCCTCTCCGCGGGTAGCGGGAGTTACGAGCAGTACTTC. It specifies CASSPLSAGSGSYEQYF.

This clonotype was observed many times. The chain joins TRBV7-6 to TRBJ2-7; TRBD1 matches at 7 bases. Germline CDR1 and CDR2: SGHVS and FNYEAQ. This CDR3 is built from 18 residues. The ends lost 5 bases at V and 0 bases at J; junction bases unmatched: 16. CDR3 nucleotides: TGTGCCAGCAGCCCCCAGGAGTCCGGGACAGAAAGCTCCTACGAGCAGTACTTC. It translates to CASSPQESGTESSYEQYF.

This clonotype was observed at least ten times. The genes are TRBV13 and TRBJ2-3; a weak D match, TRBD1 (7 bases). This CDR3 contains 13 residues. Trimming removed 6 bases at V and 6 bases at J, with 13 bases between. CDR1 and CDR2 (germline): PRHDT, FYEKMQ (reference sequence). CDR3 in DNA: TGTGCCAGCAGTATCGCAGGGGGGGATACGCAGTATTTT. Encoded protein: CASSIAGGDTQYF.

This clonotype was seen a handful of times. The chain has TRBV27 and TRBJ2-5, with TRBD1 as a possible D gene (5 bases). With 2 bases removed from V and 1 base from J, the gap between germline ends came to 11 bases. Germline V gene lookup returns CDR1 MNHEY and CDR2 SMNVEV (reference sequence). The CDR3 runs to 15 residues. In DNA, the CDR3 is TGTGCCAGCAGTTTACAAGGGGTTCTCCAAGAGACCCAGTACTTC. It codes for CASSLQGVLQETQYF.

This clonotype was observed many times. The J gene is TRBJ2-7, the V gene TRBV4-3, with D hard to call. This CDR3 has 11 amino acids. The V gene's germline CDR1 is LGHNA and CDR2 YSLEER. Trimming pared 5 bases from V and 3 bases from J, leaving 5 bases between. The CDR3 here is CASSDHYEQYF. CDR3 in DNA: TGCGCCAGCAGCGACCACTACGAGCAGTACTTC.

The table lists this clonotype with many counts. The chain has TRBV19 and TRBJ1-1, with a tentative D call TRBD1 (6 bases). Trimming shortened V by 4 bases and J by 5 bases, and 14 bases separated the two germline ends. The CDR3 is 14 residues long. Germline assignment: CDR1 LNHDA and CDR2 SQIVND (reference sequence). The CDR3, as DNA: TGTGCCAGTAGTACTAAATTTACAGGGACTGAAGCTTTCTTT. This encodes CASSTKFTGTEAFF. The variable domain in full, with the rest retrieved from reference TRBV19 and TRBJ1-1, is DGGITQSPKYLFRKEGQNVTLSCEQNLNHDAMYWYRQDPGQGLRLIYYSQIVNDFQKGDIAEGYSVSREKKESFPLTVTSAQKNPTAFYLCASSTKFTGTEAFFGQGTRLTVV.

Ten or more counts support this clonotype. V gene TRBV5-6 combines with J gene TRBJ1-3; D perhaps matches TRBD1 (5 bases). CDR1 and CDR2 from the germline V gene are SGHDT and YYEEEE. Trimming took 2 bases from V and 0 from J, leaving 15 bases between them. The CDR3 runs to 17 residues. The CDR3 nucleotides are TGTGCCAGCAGCTTACCAGGGTCCCTCCTCTCTGGAAACACCATATATTTT. Its translation is CASSLPGSLLSGNTIYF. Supplemented by reference TRBV5-6 and TRBJ1-3, the full variable domain reads DAGVTQSPTHLIKTRGQQVTLRCSPKSGHDTVSWYQQALGQGPQFIFQYYEEEERQRGNFPDRFSGHQFPNYSSELNVNALLLGDSALYLCASSLPGSLLSGNTIYFGEGSWLTVV.

The chain employs TRBV4-1 and TRBJ2-7, with a weak D call TRBD2 (5 bases). Trimming removed 0 bases from V and 4 bases from J, with 13 bases in between. Germline lookup yields CDR1 MGHRA and CDR2 YSYEKL. CDR3 length: 15 residues. CDR3 in DNA: TGCGCCAGCAGCCAAGATCATCCGGGAACTTACGAGCAGTACTTC. The encoded protein is CASSQDHPGTYEQYF.

At least ten counts were recorded for this clonotype. This chain connects TRBV20-1 to TRBJ2-1; D remains ambiguous. CDR1 is DFQATT, CDR2 SNEGSKA, per germline (reference sequence). The CDR3 covers 14 residues. Trimming removed 6 bases at V and 1 base at J, with 13 bases between. The CDR3 DNA reads TGCAGTGCACCCCTCTTGGGGTCCTACAATGAGCAGTTCTTC. Protein sequence: CSAPLLGSYNEQFF.

Regarding this clonotype: Just one base apart from a much larger clone, this may be a read error. The chain combines TRBV12-3 or TRBV12-4 with TRBJ2-3; perhaps TRBD2 as D (5 bases). The CDR3 spans 12 residues. The chain's CDR3 is CAGSSGLGTQYF. The DNA for the CDR3 is TGTGCCGGCAGCTCCGGACTTGGTACGCAGTATTTT.

The chain joins TRBV20-1 to TRBJ2-7; D tentatively fits TRBD1 or TRBD2 (5 bases each). V was shortened by 1 base and J by 0 bases, with 13 bases between the two germline ends. The V gene's germline CDR1 is DFQATT and CDR2 SNEGSKA (reference sequence). This CDR3 spans 15 amino acids. This CDR3 reads CSARGTGTSSYEQYF. The CDR3 nucleotides read TGCAGTGCTAGAGGGACCGGGACCAGCTCCTACGAGCAGTACTTC.

This clonotype was detected many times. V usage is TRBV29-1 and J usage is TRBJ2-1; D may be TRBD2 (7 bases). The CDR3 loop spans 15 amino acids. V was cut by 6 bases and J by 7 bases, with 22 bases left in between. Germline V gene data show CDR1 as SQVTM and CDR2 as ANQGSEA. CDR3 loop: CSVGYLSRGGNEQFF. DNA for the CDR3: TGCAGCGTCGGCTATCTTTCTAGGGGGGGTAATGAGCAGTTCTTC.

This clonotype was seen at least ten times. The chain has TRBV3-1 and TRBJ1-5; 12 bases are shared with TRBD1. Germline CDR1 and CDR2: LGHDT and YNNKEL (reference sequence). This CDR3 contains 17 residues. J was trimmed by 1 base and V by 0 bases; bases with no gene match: 1. The CDR3: CASSQEGQGASNQPQHF. For the CDR3, the DNA is TGTGCCAGCAGCCAAGAGGGACAGGGGGCGAGCAATCAGCCCCAGCATTTT.

Note on this clonotype: The junction departs from germline at one end; a sequencing error may be responsible. The chain employs TRBV12-3 or TRBV12-4 and TRBJ2-2, with D tentatively TRBD2 (6 bases). The CDR3 is 14 amino acids. In DNA, the CDR3 is TGTGCCAGCAGTTTTGCCGGGAGCACCGGGGAGCTGGTTTTT. Its translation: CASSFAGSTGELVF.

This clonotype showed up just a few times. The rearrangement joins TRBV9 to TRBJ2-1, with 9 bases matching TRBD2. Germline trimming cut 4 bases from V and 4 bases from J; bases unmatched to any gene: 9. The CDR3 totals 16 residues. Germline V CDR1 and CDR2: SGDLS, YYNGEE. The CDR3 DNA sequence: TGTGCCAGCAGCCCCCTCGCGGGAGGGCCGTACAATGAGCAGTTCTTC. This codes for CASSPLAGGPYNEQFF.

This clonotype was detected many times. The V gene is TRBV7-7, the J gene TRBJ2-1, with D perhaps matching TRBD2 (5 bases). Per germline, CDR1 SSHAT and CDR2 FNYEAQ (reference sequence). This CDR3 region has 13 residues. The ends were cut back, 5 bases at V and 5 bases at J, with 10 bases in the middle. CDR3 sequence reads: CASSRRGHNEQFF. The CDR3 DNA reads TGTGCCAGCAGCCGACGGGGTCACAATGAGCAGTTCTTC.

The table lists this clonotype with many counts. CDR3 loop: CSVDPETYGYTF. The DNA of the CDR3 is TGCAGCGTTGATCCTGAGACTTATGGCTACACCTTC. The V call is TRBV29-1, the J call TRBJ1-2, with D unclear. The CDR3 totals 12 residues. Germline-derived CDR1 and CDR2 are SQVTM and ANQGSEA. V lost 3 bases to trimming and J lost 5 bases, with 10 bases between them.

This clonotype came up many times. The chain is built from TRBV11-2 and TRBJ1-2; D remains unclear. The CDR3 spans 16 residues. In germline, CDR1 is SGHAT, CDR2 FQNNGV. V lost 2 bases and J lost 0, with 13 bases in between. The CDR3: CASSLRSAGANYGYTF. In nucleotides, the CDR3 is TGTGCCAGCAGCTTACGTTCGGCGGGCGCTAACTATGGCTACACCTTC.

Remarks on this clonotype: A much larger clone differs from this one at a single base, so this may be a read error. This chain connects TRBV11-2 to TRBJ2-7; D is undetermined. The CDR3 extends over 16 amino acids. V was pared by 5 bases and J by 0 bases, with 17 bases between. Germline CDR1 is SGHAT and CDR2 is FQNNGV. CDR3 in DNA: TGTGCCAGCAGCCCGTCGGCGGACGAGAGCTCCTACGAGCAGTACTTC. Translated, it gives CASSPSADESSYEQYF.

A note on this clonotype: A much larger clone sits a single nucleotide away, making a read error possible. The chain recombines TRBV5-1 with TRBJ2-1; 11 nucleotides match TRBD2. CDR1 and CDR2 (germline): SGHRS, YFSETQ. The CDR3 is 16 amino acids. CDR3 sequence: CASSSFSGRAHNERFF. CDR3 DNA: TGCGCCAGCAGCTCATTTAGCGGGAGGGCCCACAATGAGCGGTTCTTC.

On this clonotype itself: A much larger clone lies a single base off, so this may be a read error. V gene TRBV11-3 combines with J gene TRBJ1-5; 10 nucleotides match TRBD1. This CDR3 has 15 residues. Looked up from germline, CDR1 is SGHNT and CDR2 is YENEEA. With V trimmed by 10 bases and J by 2 bases, 8 bases remained unmatched. The CDR3 region has the DNA TGTGCCAATGACAGGGGGCGGTTACGCAATCAGCCCCAGCATTTT. Translated: CANDRGRLRNQPQHF.

This clonotype was detected many times. The V call is TRBV7-8, the J call TRBJ2-5; TRBD1 might be the D (5 bases). The CDR3 has 14 residues. In germline, CDR1 is SGHVS, CDR2 FQNEAQ. Trimming pared 5 bases from V and 5 bases from J, leaving 15 bases between. The CDR3 sequence: CASSAVGASETQYF. CDR3 sequence (DNA): TGTGCCAGCAGCGCCGTTGGGGCCTCGGAGACCCAGTACTTC.

This clonotype has at least ten counts. The V call is TRBV20-1, the J call TRBJ2-1; a possible D gene is TRBD1 (5 bases). The germline V gene has CDR1 DFQATT and CDR2 SNEGSKA (reference sequence). V was cut by 7 bases and J by 0 bases, with 16 bases left in between. This CDR3 comprises 15 residues. In DNA form, the CDR3 reads TGCAGTGTCCTAGACCCAGGGTACTCCTACAATGAGCAGTTCTTC. It specifies CSVLDPGYSYNEQFF.

Many counts were recorded for this clonotype. This chain links TRBV27 with TRBJ2-7; tentative D call: TRBD1 (5 bases). Germline CDR1 is MNHEY and CDR2 is SMNVEV (reference sequence). The CDR3 extends over 13 amino acids. Between the trimmed V and J ends, which lost 4 bases and 3 bases, there was a span of 10 bases. The CDR3, as DNA: TGTGCCAGCAGTTATCAGGGTTACTACGAGCAGTACTTC. It translates to CASSYQGYYEQYF.